Here is one T cell receptor (beta chain) with its context. What it binds is unknown. The data originate from a study of T cells in tumors after PD-1 blockade. About the study: Daily vismodegib 150 mg continued in a subset of anti-PD-1-treated patients. Study observations and caveats: Some novel exhausted tumor clones appeared in pre-treatment blood, suggesting peripheral recruitment.

Only in-frame clones appear in the TCRdb table, and some are missing; sequencing was by immunoSEQ multiplex PCR. The repertoire holds about 47,000 clones, approximately 79% seen once, with 8.7% in the top ten. Per the germline V gene, CDR1 is SGHTA and CDR2 is FQGNSA. The CDR3 has 13 amino acids. V was clipped by 5 bases and J by 5 bases, with 12 bases between them. V and J are TRBV7-2 and TRBJ2-5; D might be TRBD1 (5 bases). The receptor was isolated from a human donor with advanced basal cell or squamous cell carcinoma (not recorded which). The sequenced sample was PBMCs, obtained before anti-PD-1 therapy. CDR3 sequence reads: CASSPRDGETQYF. CDR3 nucleotide sequence: TGTGCCAGCAGCCCCAGGGATGGCGAGACCCAGTACTTC. The full variable domain, rest sourced from reference TRBV7-2 and TRBJ2-5, is GAGVSQSPSNKVTEKGKDVELRCDPISGHTALYWYRQSLGQGLEFLIYFQGNSAPDKSGLPSDRFSAERTGGSVSTLTIQRTQQEDSAVYLCASSPRDGETQYFGPGTRLLVL.